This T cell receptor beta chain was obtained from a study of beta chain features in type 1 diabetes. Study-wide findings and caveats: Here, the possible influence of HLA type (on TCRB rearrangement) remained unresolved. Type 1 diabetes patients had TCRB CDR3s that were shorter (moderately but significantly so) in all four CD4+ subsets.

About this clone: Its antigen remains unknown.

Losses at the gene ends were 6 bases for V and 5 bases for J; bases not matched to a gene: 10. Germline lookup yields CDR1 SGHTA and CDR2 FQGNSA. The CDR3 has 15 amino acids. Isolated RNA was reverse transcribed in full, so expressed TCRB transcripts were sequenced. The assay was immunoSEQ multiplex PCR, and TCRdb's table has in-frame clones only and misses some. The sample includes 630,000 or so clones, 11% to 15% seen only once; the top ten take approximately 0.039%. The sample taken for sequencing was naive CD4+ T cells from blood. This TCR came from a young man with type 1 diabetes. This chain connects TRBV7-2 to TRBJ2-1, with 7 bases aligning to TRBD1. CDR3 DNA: TGTGCCAGCAGTCCTAGTACCGGGACAGACAATGAGCAGTTCTTC. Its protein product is CASSPSTGTDNEQFF.